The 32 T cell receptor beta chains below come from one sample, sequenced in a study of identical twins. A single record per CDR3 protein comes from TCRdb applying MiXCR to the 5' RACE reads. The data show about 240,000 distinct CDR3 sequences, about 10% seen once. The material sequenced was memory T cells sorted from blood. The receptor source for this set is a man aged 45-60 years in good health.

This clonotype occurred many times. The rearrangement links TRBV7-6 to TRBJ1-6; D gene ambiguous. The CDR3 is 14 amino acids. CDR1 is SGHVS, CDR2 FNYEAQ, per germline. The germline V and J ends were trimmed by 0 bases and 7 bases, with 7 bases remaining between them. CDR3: CASSLAQANSPLHF. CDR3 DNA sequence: TGTGCCAGCAGCTTAGCCCAGGCAAATTCACCCCTCCACTTT. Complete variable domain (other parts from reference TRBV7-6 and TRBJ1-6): GAGVSQSPRYKVTKRGQDVALRCDPISGHVSLYWYRQALGQGPEFLTYFNYEAQQDKSGLPNDRFSAERPEGSISTLTIQRTEQRDSAMYRCASSLAQANSPLHFGNGTRLTVT.

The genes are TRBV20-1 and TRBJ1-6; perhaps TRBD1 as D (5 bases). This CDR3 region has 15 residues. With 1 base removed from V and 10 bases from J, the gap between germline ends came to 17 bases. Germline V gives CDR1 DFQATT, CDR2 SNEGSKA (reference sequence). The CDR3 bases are TGCAGTGCTAGAGTAACCTGGGGCAGCAACTCACCCCTCCACTTT. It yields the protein CSARVTWGSNSPLHF.

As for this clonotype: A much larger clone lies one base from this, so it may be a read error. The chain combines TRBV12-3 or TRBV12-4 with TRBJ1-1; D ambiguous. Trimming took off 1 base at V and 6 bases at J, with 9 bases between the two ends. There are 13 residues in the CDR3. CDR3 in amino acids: CASSLGWSAEAFF. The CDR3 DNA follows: TGTGCCAGCAGTTTAGGGTGGAGCGCTGAAGCTTTCTTT.

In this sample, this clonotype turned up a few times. This CDR3 is CASSQTGGTGGVNTEAFF. The CDR3 DNA is TGTGCCAGCAGCCAAACGGGGGGGACAGGGGGCGTAAACACTGAAGCTTTCTTT. The chain carries TRBV4-2 and TRBJ1-1; 12 nucleotides match TRBD1. Germline V gene sequence: CDR1 LGHNA, CDR2 YNFKEQ. V was clipped by 2 bases and J by 2 bases; unmatched bases: 9. The CDR3 is 18 residues long.

The CDR3 spells CASSLAVGGFVSGNTIYF. CDR3 DNA sequence: TGTGCCAGCAGCTTAGCGGTAGGAGGTTTCGTCTCTGGAAACACCATATATTTT. This chain links TRBV7-2 with TRBJ1-3; unclear D gene. Trimming removed 0 bases at V and 0 bases at J, with 15 bases between. Looked up from germline, CDR1 is SGHTA and CDR2 is FQGNSA. The CDR3 extends over 18 amino acids.

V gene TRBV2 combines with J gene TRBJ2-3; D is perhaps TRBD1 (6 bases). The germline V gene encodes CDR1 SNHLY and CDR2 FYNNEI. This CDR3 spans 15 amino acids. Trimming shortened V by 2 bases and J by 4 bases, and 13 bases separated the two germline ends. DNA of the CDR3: TGTGCCAGCAGTGAATCTGGCAGGGGCTCAGATACGCAGTATTTT. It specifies CASSESGRGSDTQYF.

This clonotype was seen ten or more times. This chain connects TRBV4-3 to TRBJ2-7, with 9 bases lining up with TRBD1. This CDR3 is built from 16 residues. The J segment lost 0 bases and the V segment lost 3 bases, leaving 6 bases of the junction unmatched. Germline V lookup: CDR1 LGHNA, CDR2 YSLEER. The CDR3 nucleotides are TGCGCCAGCAGCCAGGGGACAGGGTTCCCCTCCTACGAGCAGTACTTC. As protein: CASSQGTGFPSYEQYF.

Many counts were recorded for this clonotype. The DNA for the CDR3 is TGTGCCAGCAGCTTCGGGACTAGAGAGGAGACCCAGTACTTC. This codes for CASSFGTREETQYF. The chain has TRBV13 and TRBJ2-5, with 8 bases matching TRBD2. Germline V gene data show CDR1 as PRHDT and CDR2 as FYEKMQ (reference sequence). The CDR3 covers 14 residues. V gave up 3 bases and J gave up 5 bases; unmatched junction bases: 5.

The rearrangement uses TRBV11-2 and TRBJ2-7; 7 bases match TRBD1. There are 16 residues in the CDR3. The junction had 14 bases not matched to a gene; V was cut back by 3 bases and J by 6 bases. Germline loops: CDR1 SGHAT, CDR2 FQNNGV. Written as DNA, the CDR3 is TGTGCCAGCAGCTTTACGTCCTTCGCTACAGGGGCCGAGCAGTACTTC. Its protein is CASSFTSFATGAEQYF. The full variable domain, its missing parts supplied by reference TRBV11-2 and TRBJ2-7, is EAGVAQSPRYKIIEKRQSVAFWCNPISGHATLYWYQQILGQGPKLLIQFQNNGVVDDSQLPKDRFSAERLKGVDSTLKIQPAKLEDSAVYLCASSFTSFATGAEQYFGPGTRLTVT.

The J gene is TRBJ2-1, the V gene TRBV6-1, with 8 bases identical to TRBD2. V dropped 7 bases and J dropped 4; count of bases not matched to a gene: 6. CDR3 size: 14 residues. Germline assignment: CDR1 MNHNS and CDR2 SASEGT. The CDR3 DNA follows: TGTGCCAGCACATCGGGGGGGCCTTACAATGAGCAGTTCTTC. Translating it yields CASTSGGPYNEQFF.

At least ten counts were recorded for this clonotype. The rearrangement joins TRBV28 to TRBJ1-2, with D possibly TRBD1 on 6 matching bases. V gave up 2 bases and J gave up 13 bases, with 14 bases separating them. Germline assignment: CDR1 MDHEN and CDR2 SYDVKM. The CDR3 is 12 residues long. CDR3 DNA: TGTGCCAGCAGTTTAAAGTCGGGGGCGATCACCTTC. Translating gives CASSLKSGAITF.

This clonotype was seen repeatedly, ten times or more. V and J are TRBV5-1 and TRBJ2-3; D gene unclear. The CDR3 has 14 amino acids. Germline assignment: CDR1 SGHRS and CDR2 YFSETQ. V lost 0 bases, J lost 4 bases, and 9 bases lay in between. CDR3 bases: TGCGCCAGCAGCTTGGTAAGATCCGCAGATACGCAGTATTTT. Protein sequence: CASSLVRSADTQYF.

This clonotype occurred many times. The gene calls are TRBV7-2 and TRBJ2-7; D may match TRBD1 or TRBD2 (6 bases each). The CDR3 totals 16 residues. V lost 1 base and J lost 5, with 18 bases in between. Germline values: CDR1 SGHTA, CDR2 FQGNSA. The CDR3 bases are TGTGCCAGCAGCTTAGGGTTAGGCAGGGGAGGAAACGAGCAGTACTTC. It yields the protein CASSLGLGRGGNEQYF.

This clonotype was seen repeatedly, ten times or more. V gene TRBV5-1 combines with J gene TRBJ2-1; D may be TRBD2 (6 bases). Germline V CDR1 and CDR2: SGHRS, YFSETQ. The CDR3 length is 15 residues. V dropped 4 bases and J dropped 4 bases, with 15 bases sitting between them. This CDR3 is CASSPTAGSYNEQFF. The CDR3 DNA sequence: TGCGCCAGCAGCCCTACGGCGGGATCATACAATGAGCAGTTCTTC.

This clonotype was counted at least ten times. The CDR3 DNA follows: TGTGCCAGCAGTTTATATGGGGGTTCTAACACCGGGGAGCTGTTTTTT. It is translated as CASSLYGGSNTGELFF. This chain connects TRBV27 to TRBJ2-2; D tentatively fits TRBD1 or TRBD2 (5 bases each). Trimming shortened V by 1 base and J by 2 bases, and 11 bases separated the two germline ends. The CDR3 totals 16 residues. Germline V gene sequence: CDR1 MNHEY, CDR2 SMNVEV (reference sequence).

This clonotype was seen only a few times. The CDR3 region has the DNA TGTGCCAGCAGCCCCTCAAGGTCGGGACTCGATACGCAGTATTTT. Translation gives CASSPSRSGLDTQYF. The V call is TRBV7-2, the J call TRBJ2-3; tentative D call: TRBD2 (6 bases). The CDR3 has 15 amino acids. V was trimmed by 5 bases and J by 6 bases, leaving 18 bases between them. Germline assignment: CDR1 SGHTA and CDR2 FQGNSA.

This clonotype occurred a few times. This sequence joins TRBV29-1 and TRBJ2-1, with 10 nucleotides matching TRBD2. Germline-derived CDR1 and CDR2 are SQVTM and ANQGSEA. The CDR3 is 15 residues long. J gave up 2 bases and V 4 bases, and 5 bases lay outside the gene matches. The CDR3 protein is CSVVASGRPYNEQFF. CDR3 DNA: TGCAGCGTTGTGGCTAGCGGGAGACCCTACAATGAGCAGTTCTTC.

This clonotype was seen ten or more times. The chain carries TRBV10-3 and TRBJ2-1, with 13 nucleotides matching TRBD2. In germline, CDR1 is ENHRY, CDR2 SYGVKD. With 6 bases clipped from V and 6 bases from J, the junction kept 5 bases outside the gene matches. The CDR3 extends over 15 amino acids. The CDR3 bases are TGTGCCATCAGGGGGACTAGCGGGGTCTCCAATGAGCAGTTCTTC. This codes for CAIRGTSGVSNEQFF.

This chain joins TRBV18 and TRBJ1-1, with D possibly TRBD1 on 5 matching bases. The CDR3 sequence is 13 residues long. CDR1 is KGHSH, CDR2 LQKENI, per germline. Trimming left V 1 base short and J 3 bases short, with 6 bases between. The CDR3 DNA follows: TGTGCCAGCTCACCACGGGGGGACACTGAAGCTTTCTTT. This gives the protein CASSPRGDTEAFF.

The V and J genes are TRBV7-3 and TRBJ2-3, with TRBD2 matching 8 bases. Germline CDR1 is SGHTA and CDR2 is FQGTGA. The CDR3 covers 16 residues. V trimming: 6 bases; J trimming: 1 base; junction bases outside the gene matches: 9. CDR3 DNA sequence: TGTGCCAGCAGTTCCAGTAGCGGGGCGGGCACAGATACGCAGTATTTT. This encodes CASSSSSGAGTDTQYF.

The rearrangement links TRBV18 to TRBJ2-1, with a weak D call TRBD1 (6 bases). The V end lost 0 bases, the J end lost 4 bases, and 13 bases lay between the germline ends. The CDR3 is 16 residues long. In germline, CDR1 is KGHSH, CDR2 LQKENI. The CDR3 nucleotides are TGTGCCAGCTCACCACCAAATTCCGGACAGTACAATGAGCAGTTCTTC. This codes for CASSPPNSGQYNEQFF.

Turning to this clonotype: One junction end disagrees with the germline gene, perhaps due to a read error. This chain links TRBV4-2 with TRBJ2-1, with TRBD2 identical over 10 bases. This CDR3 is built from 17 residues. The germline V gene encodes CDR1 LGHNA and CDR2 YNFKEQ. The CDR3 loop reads CASCQDGSSGSGNEQFF. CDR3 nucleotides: TGTGCCAGCTGCCAAGATGGGTCTAGCGGGAGTGGTAATGAGCAGTTCTTC.

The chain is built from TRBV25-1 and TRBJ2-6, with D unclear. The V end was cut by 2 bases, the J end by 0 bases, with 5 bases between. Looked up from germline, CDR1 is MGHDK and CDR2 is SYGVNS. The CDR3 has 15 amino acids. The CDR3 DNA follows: TGTGCCAGCAGTGAACTCCACTCTGGGGCCAACGTCCTGACTTTC. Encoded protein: CASSELHSGANVLTF.

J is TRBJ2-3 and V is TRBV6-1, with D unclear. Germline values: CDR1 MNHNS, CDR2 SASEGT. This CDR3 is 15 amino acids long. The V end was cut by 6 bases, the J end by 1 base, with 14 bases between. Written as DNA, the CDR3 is TGTGCCAGCAGCCGCTGGGTGTCAGGCACAGATACGCAGTATTTT. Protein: CASSRWVSGTDTQYF.

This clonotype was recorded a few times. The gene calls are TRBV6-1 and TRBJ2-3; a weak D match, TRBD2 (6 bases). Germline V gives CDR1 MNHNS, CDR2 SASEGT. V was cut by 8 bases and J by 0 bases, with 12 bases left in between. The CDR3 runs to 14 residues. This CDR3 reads CASGDGTSTDTQYF. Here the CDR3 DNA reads TGTGCCAGCGGGGACGGGACTAGCACAGATACGCAGTATTTT.

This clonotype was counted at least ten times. The DNA for the CDR3 is TGCAGCGTTCTGACAGACTACGAGCAGTACTTC. Its translation is CSVLTDYEQYF. The chain employs TRBV29-1 and TRBJ2-7, with D possibly being TRBD1 (5 bases). V lost 5 bases and J lost 3, with 8 bases in between. The CDR3 has 11 amino acids. In germline, CDR1 is SQVTM, CDR2 ANQGSEA.

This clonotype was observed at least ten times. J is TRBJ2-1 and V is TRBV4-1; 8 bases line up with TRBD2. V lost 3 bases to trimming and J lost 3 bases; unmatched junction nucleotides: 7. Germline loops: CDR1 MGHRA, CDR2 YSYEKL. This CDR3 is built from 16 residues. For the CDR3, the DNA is TGCGCCAGCAGCCAGAGAGCGGGGGCCTTCTACAATGAGCAGTTCTTC. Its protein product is CASSQRAGAFYNEQFF.

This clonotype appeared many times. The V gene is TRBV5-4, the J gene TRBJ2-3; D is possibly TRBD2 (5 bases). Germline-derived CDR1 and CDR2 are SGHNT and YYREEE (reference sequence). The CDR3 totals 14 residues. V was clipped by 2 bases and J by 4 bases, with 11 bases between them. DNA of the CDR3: TGTGCCAGCAGCTTCGGGGTAGCTCCAGATACGCAGTATTTT. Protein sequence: CASSFGVAPDTQYF.

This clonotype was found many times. The CDR3 DNA follows: TGTGCCAGCAGCCTACTCGCAGGGTACACTGAAGCTTTCTTT. It translates to CASSLLAGYTEAFF. The chain uses TRBV27 and TRBJ1-1; the D gene is possibly TRBD1 (5 bases). This CDR3 comprises 14 residues. The ends were cut back, 6 bases at V and 3 bases at J, with 14 bases in the middle. CDR1 MNHEY and CDR2 SMNVEV come from the germline V gene (reference sequence).

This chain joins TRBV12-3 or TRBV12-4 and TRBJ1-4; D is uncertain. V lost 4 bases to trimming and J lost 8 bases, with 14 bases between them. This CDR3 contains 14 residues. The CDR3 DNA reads TGTGCCAGCAGTTCCCGGGGTGGGGTGGAAAAACTGTTTTTT. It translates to CASSSRGGVEKLFF.

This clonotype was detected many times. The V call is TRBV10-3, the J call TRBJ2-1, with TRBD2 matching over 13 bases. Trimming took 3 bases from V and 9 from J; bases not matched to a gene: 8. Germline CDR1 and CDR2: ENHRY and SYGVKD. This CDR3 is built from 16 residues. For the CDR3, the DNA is TGTGCCATCAGTGATGCGCTGGGACTAGCGGGAATTGAGCAGTTCTTC. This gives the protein CAISDALGLAGIEQFF.

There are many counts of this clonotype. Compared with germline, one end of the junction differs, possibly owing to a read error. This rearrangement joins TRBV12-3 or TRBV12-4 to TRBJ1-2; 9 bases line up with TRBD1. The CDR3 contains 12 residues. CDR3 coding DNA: TGTGCCAGCAGTTTAGTCCGGGGACAGGGTCACTTC. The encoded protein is CASSLVRGQGHF.